This TCR beta chain was identified during a study of blood T cell repertoires in COVID-19. Between the trimmed V and J ends, which lost 5 bases and 2 bases, there was a span of 17 bases. The CDR3 is made up of 16 amino acids. Germline CDR1 SEHNR, CDR2 FQNEAQ (reference sequence). Profiled with immunoSEQ multiplex PCR; TCRdb holds only in-frame clones, not every one. The table lists approximately 110,000 clones, 85% to 90% of them singletons. The sample consisted of peripheral blood. The V gene is TRBV7-9, the J gene TRBJ2-3; D remains ambiguous. The sequence derives from a woman of 80 years or more with acute or convalescent COVID-19. CDR3 bases: TGTGCCAGCAGCGTTCACCGGGTCTCCTCCACAGATACGCAGTATTTT. Translating it yields CASSVHRVSSTDTQYF.